A selection of T cell receptor beta chains follows, all from one sample in a study of T cell changes during pregnancy in multiple sclerosis. The repertoire was sequenced with immunoSEQ multiplex PCR; TCRdb's copy has only in-frame clones and lacks some. Of 35,000 to 45,000 clones in the sample, around 94% are singletons; the top ten hold about 8.3%. The sequencing here drew on CD8+ T cells from peripheral blood mononuclear cells, taken in the third trimester of pregnancy. These receptors all come from a female donor with multiple sclerosis, enrolled in a pregnancy study. Both conserved end residues are part of each CDR3. The D gene is left open where the match is weak. Clone size is not always given. Where it is, it says once, few, many or a class for expanded clones.

>TRBJ2-1|.|TRBV5-4|.
CASSFSSEQFF
TGTGCCAGCAGCTTCTCTTCTGAGCAGTTCTTC
>TRBJ2-1|.|TRBV5-1|.
CASSLGGWGAGNEQFF
TGCGCCAGCAGCTTGGGAGGGTGGGGTGCTGGCAATGAGCAGTTCTTC
>TRBJ1-2|.|TRBV30|TRBD1
CATEDRASYGYTF
TGTGCCACCGAGGACAGGGCTTCCTATGGCTACACCTTC
>TRBJ1-3|.|TRBV2|.
CASRGWTEGSGNTIYF
TGTGCCAGCAGGGGATGGACAGAGGGCTCTGGAAACACCATATATTTT
>TRBJ2-7|.|TRBV6-5|TRBD1
CASSYGQGYSYEQYF
TGTGCCAGCAGTTACGGACAGGGTTACTCCTACGAGCAGTACTTC
>TRBJ1-2|.|TRBV4-2|TRBD1
CASSQGTGEGYGYTF
TGTGCCAGCAGCCAAGGGACAGGGGAAGGCTATGGCTACACCTTC
>TRBJ1-3|.|TRBV7-8|TRBD1
CASSALTGVGNTIYF
TGTGCCAGCAGCGCACTGACAGGGGTTGGAAACACCATATATTTT
>TRBJ2-7|.|TRBV19|.
CASTGGEYEQYF
TGTGCCAGTACCGGAGGGGAATACGAGCAGTACTTC
>TRBJ2-1|.|TRBV4-1|TRBD2
CASSPLERGAYNEQFF
TGCGCCAGCAGCCCCCTAGAGCGGGGTGCCTACAATGAGCAGTTCTTC
>TRBJ2-2|.|TRBV13|TRBD2
CASTAGVDTGELFF
TGTGCCAGTACAGCGGGGGTCGACACCGGGGAGCTGTTTTTT
>TRBJ1-2|.|TRBV9|.
CASRSQGPDYGYTF
TGTGCCAGCAGAAGCCAGGGTCCGGACTATGGCTACACCTTC
>TRBJ2-3|once|TRBV5-5|.
CASSLGGASTDTQYF
TGTGCCAGCAGCTTAGGGGGGGCGAGCACAGATACGCAGTATTTT
>TRBJ2-1|once|TRBV7-2|.
CASSLVGDNYNEQFF
TGTGCCAGCAGCTTAGTTGGGGACAATTACAATGAGCAGTTCTTC
>TRBJ2-7|.|TRBV11-2|.
CASSFRGASYEQYF
TGTGCCAGCAGCTTCCGGGGTGCAAGCTACGAGCAGTACTTC
>TRBJ1-2|.|TRBV29-1|TRBD1
CSVDGQGYGYTF
TGCAGCGTTGACGGACAGGGCTATGGCTACACCTTC
>TRBJ1-3|.|TRBV19|.
CASSIFAAITGNTIYF
TGTGCCAGTAGTATTTTTGCAGCGATAACTGGAAACACCATATATTTT
>TRBJ1-1|few|TRBV5-1|.
CASSLQWPDTEAFF
TGCGCCAGCAGTCTACAGTGGCCGGACACTGAAGCTTTCTTT
>TRBJ1-5|.|TRBV9|.
CASSEWESNQPQHF
TGTGCCAGCAGCGAGTGGGAGAGCAATCAGCCCCAGCATTTT
>TRBJ2-2|.|TRBV6-6|.
CASATGGELFF
TGTGCCAGCGCGACGGGCGGGGAGCTGTTTTTT
>TRBJ1-1|.|TRBV4-1|.
CASSQGLMNTEAFF
TGCGCCAGCAGCCAAGGGCTGATGAACACTGAAGCTTTCTTT
>TRBJ1-4|.|TRBV2|.
CASSDPTFMKLFF
TGTGCCAGCAGTGACCCGACTTTTATGAAACTGTTTTTT
>TRBJ1-5|.|TRBV11-2|.
CASSSGEWTRNQPQHF
TGTGCCAGCAGCTCGGGGGAGTGGACGCGCAATCAGCCCCAGCATTTT
>TRBJ2-7|.|TRBV7-9|.
CASSLPDSPFLYEQYF
TGTGCCAGCAGCTTACCGGACAGCCCATTCCTCTACGAGCAGTACTTC
>TRBJ1-2|.|TRBV9|.
CASSATPGINYGYTF
TGTGCCAGCAGCGCGACTCCAGGGATCAACTATGGCTACACCTTC
>TRBJ2-4|.|TRBV4-1|.
CASSQALFWNIQYF
TGCGCCAGCAGCCAAGCACTATTCTGGAACATTCAGTACTTC
>TRBJ1-3|.|TRBV27|.
CASSLNQGNTIYF
TGTGCCAGCAGTTTAAATCAGGGGAACACCATATATTTT
>TRBJ2-3|medium-sized|TRBV6-4|.
CASSVRGTLTDTQYF
TGTGCCAGCAGTGTACGGGGGACCCTAACAGATACGCAGTATTTT
>TRBJ1-1|.|TRBV7-6|TRBD1
CASSLEGQGEAFF
TGTGCCAGCAGCTTAGAGGGACAGGGGGAAGCTTTCTTT
>TRBJ1-2|.|TRBV5-1|.
CASSLAAGNGYTF
TGCGCCAGCAGCTTGGCCGCGGGGAATGGCTACACCTTC
>TRBJ2-3|.|TRBV9|.
CASSVEGGGPDTQYF
TGTGCCAGCAGCGTAGAGGGGGGAGGGCCGGATACGCAGTATTTT
>TRBJ2-5|.|TRBV27|TRBD1
CASSPAGSDREETQYF
TGTGCCAGCAGTCCTGCTGGGTCCGACAGGGAAGAGACCCAGTACTTC
>TRBJ2-1|.|TRBV5-6|.
CASSFGSGGEQFF
TGTGCCAGCAGCTTTGGAAGCGGCGGTGAGCAGTTCTTC
>TRBJ2-1|.|TRBV4-1|TRBD2
CASSQDNLAGANNEQFF
TGCGCCAGCAGCCAAGATAACCTAGCGGGGGCCAACAATGAGCAGTTCTTC
>TRBJ1-2|.|TRBV10-3|TRBD1
CAISTDRAYTF
TGTGCCATCAGTACCGACAGGGCCTACACCTTC
>TRBJ2-1|.|TRBV10-2|.
CASSEPGLSYNEQFF
TGCGCCAGCAGTGAGCCGGGACTTTCCTACAATGAGCAGTTCTTC
>TRBJ2-7|.|TRBV29-1|.
CSVGRGGGYEQYF
TGCAGCGTGGGCCGGGGAGGAGGGTACGAGCAGTACTTC
>TRBJ2-3|.|TRBV9|.
CASTPHGRGSTDTQYF
TGTGCCAGCACCCCTCACGGGCGGGGTAGCACAGATACGCAGTATTTT
>TRBJ2-1|.|TRBV10-3|.
CAIRGNTGTSYNEQFF
TGTGCCATCAGGGGTAACACCGGGACTTCCTACAATGAGCAGTTCTTC
>TRBJ1-2|once|TRBV6-5|.
CASSPGVIGGYTF
TGTGCCAGCAGCCCAGGGGTGATAGGTGGCTACACCTTC
>TRBJ2-1|.|TRBV9|.
CASSPPGSSYNEQFF
TGTGCCAGTAGCCCCCCGGGGAGCTCCTACAATGAGCAGTTCTTC
>TRBJ2-7|.|TRBV5-6|.
CASSLGQGLYEQYF
TGTGCCAGCAGCTTGGGCCAGGGGCTCTACGAGCAGTACTTC
>TRBJ2-2|.|TRBV11-2|TRBD2
CASSPYWTRSLFF
TGTGCCAGCAGCCCCTATTGGACTAGATCGCTGTTTTTT
>TRBJ2-7|.|TRBV6-1|TRBD2
CASSEAGGGYEQYF
TGTGCCAGCAGTGAAGCCGGGGGGGGTTACGAGCAGTACTTC
>TRBJ1-2|.|TRBV9|TRBD1
CASSTGQGAREIYGYTF
TGTGCCAGCAGCACCGGACAGGGGGCGAGGGAAATATATGGCTACACCTTC
>TRBJ2-7|.|TRBV29-1|TRBD1
CSVSSSRTGIYEQYF
TGCAGCGTTTCTTCTTCTAGGACAGGGATCTACGAGCAGTACTTC
>TRBJ2-3|.|TRBV27|.
CASSSTNLRVGSTDTQYF
TGTGCCAGCAGTTCAACAAACCTCAGGGTAGGGAGCACAGATACGCAGTATTTT
>TRBJ1-1|.|TRBV18|.
CASSPTPQGLVTEAFF
TGTGCCAGCTCACCAACCCCCCAGGGGTTAGTCACTGAAGCTTTCTTT
>TRBJ2-3|.|TRBV15|.
CATSREGHPADTQYF
TGTGCCACCAGCAGAGAGGGCCACCCCGCAGATACGCAGTATTTT
>TRBJ1-2|.|TRBV27|.
CASSPAGGNYGYTF
TGTGCCAGCAGCCCGGCAGGTGGTAACTATGGCTACACCTTC
>TRBJ2-5|once|TRBV11-2|.
CASSPSFTPQETQYF
TGTGCCAGCAGCCCCTCCTTTACACCCCAAGAGACCCAGTACTTC
>TRBJ2-7|.|TRBV5-1|.
CASSPYPQVIHEQYF
TGCGCCAGCAGCCCGTACCCCCAGGTAATCCACGAGCAGTACTTC
>TRBJ2-2|.|TRBV6-5|TRBD1
CASYRGLGTGELFF
TGTGCCAGCTACAGGGGGCTAGGGACCGGGGAGCTGTTTTTT
>TRBJ1-1|.|TRBV29-1|.
CSVEVMAGPSEYAFF
TGCAGCGTTGAGGTAATGGCGGGACCCAGTGAGTATGCTTTCTTT
>TRBJ2-1|.|TRBV7-6|.
CASRATLGGRDEQFF
TGTGCCAGCAGAGCTACCCTGGGCGGCAGGGATGAGCAGTTCTTC
>TRBJ2-7|.|TRBV13|.
CASSLGRGAYEQYF
TGTGCCAGCAGCTTAGGCAGGGGGGCCTACGAGCAGTACTTC
>TRBJ1-5|.|TRBV6-7|TRBD1
CASSYRPGGLSNQPQHF
TGTGCCAGCAGTTACCGCCCAGGGGGCCTAAGCAATCAGCCCCAGCATTTT
>TRBJ2-1|.|TRBV9|TRBD2
CASSVVAGGPGEQFF
TGTGCCAGCAGCGTAGTAGCGGGGGGGCCCGGTGAGCAGTTCTTC
>TRBJ2-1|.|TRBV6-1|TRBD2
CASSVSGAGNEQFF
TGTGCCAGCAGTGTTAGCGGGGCGGGGAATGAGCAGTTCTTC
>TRBJ1-1|.|TRBV19|TRBD1
CATQQGAAPRAFF
TGTGCCACCCAACAGGGGGCCGCCCCTAGGGCTTTCTTT
>TRBJ2-7|.|TRBV15|.
CATSREPRAGEQYF
TGTGCCACCAGCAGAGAGCCCCGGGCGGGCGAGCAGTACTTC